Listed below are T cell receptor beta chains from one sample, sequenced in a study of T cell responses to AZD1222 COVID-19 vaccine. Data came from immunoSEQ multiplex PCR; TCRdb stores just in-frame clones and leaves some out. The sample records 110,000 to 150,000 clones, 80% to 95% being singletons. Source: peripheral blood, taken on day 0 of AZD1222 vaccination. These receptor sequences come from an adult in good health. Each CDR3 is given with its conserved first and last residue. Each record gives: J gene, V gene, clone size, D gene, CDR3 protein, CDR3 DNA. D genes are given only for firm matches. Rows may omit the clone size; those that give it use once, few, many or a size class.

TRBJ2-2,TRBV27,-,-,CASTTSGEDGELFF,TGTGCCAGCACAACTAGTGGAGAGGACGGGGAGCTGTTTTTT
TRBJ2-7,TRBV3-1/TRBV3-2,-,-,CASSRTPTDSAQYF,TGTGCCAGCAGCAGGACACCCACAGACAGCGCGCAGTACTTC
TRBJ1-2,TRBV7-8,-,-,CASSFRTGYQGYTF,TGTGCCAGCAGTTTTAGAACAGGGTATCAGGGCTACACCTTC
TRBJ2-7,TRBV6-6,-,TRBD2,CASSYGGLVGDEQYF,TGTGCCAGCAGTTACGGGGGACTAGTAGGTGACGAGCAGTACTTC
TRBJ1-2,TRBV27,-,-,CASSSVGGGYTF,TGTGCCAGCAGTTCCGTCGGGGGCGGCTACACCTTC
TRBJ2-1,TRBV14,-,-,CASSLYNEQFF,TGTGCCAGCAGCCTCTACAATGAGCAGTTCTTC
TRBJ1-3,TRBV15,-,TRBD1,CATSRRGTGVRNTIYF,TGTGCCACCAGCAGACGGGGGACAGGGGTGCGAAACACCATATATTTT
TRBJ2-7,TRBV29-1,-,-,CSVEGGPKPYEQYF,TGCAGCGTTGAGGGGGGGCCGAAACCCTACGAGCAGTACTTC
TRBJ2-7,TRBV5-1,-,TRBD2,CASSPWQAGVSYEQYF,TGCGCCAGCAGCCCGTGGCAAGCGGGAGTATCCTACGAGCAGTACTTC
TRBJ1-1,TRBV3-1/TRBV3-2,-,-,CASSRLWSGDTEAFF,TGTGCCAGCAGCCGACTCTGGTCAGGGGACACTGAAGCTTTCTTT
TRBJ2-2,TRBV30,-,-,CAHDRSNTGELFF,TGTGCCCATGACAGGTCTAACACCGGGGAGCTGTTTTTT
TRBJ2-4,TRBV11-2,-,TRBD2,CASRDSGRNIQYF,TGTGCCAGCAGGGATAGCGGGAGGAACATTCAGTACTTC
TRBJ2-1,TRBV6-6,-,-,CASSNDRALSYNEQFF,TGTGCCAGCAGTAACGACAGAGCCCTCTCCTACAATGAGCAGTTCTTC
TRBJ2-7,TRBV19,-,-,CASSITGDGYEQYF,TGTGCCAGTAGTATAACCGGGGATGGGTACGAGCAGTACTTC
TRBJ2-7,TRBV5-4,-,-,CASSLRALYEQYF,TGTGCCAGCAGCTTGAGGGCTCTGTACGAGCAGTACTTC
TRBJ2-7,TRBV7-9,once,-,CASSPRGGGRATYEQYF,TGTGCCAGCAGCCCCCGGGGTGGAGGCCGGGCGACGTACGAGCAGTACTTC
TRBJ2-7,TRBV3-1/TRBV3-2,once,-,CASSRRTAYEQYF,TGTGCCAGCAGCCGGAGGACAGCCTACGAGCAGTACTTC
TRBJ2-5,TRBV7-7,once,TRBD2,CASSFGLAGDGETQYF,TGTGCTAGCAGCTTTGGACTAGCGGGAGACGGGGAGACCCAGTACTTC
TRBJ1-3,TRBV11-1,-,-,CASSAGTGVDTIYF,TGTGCCAGCAGCGCCGGTACAGGAGTAGACACCATATATTTT
TRBJ2-2,TRBV7-3,once,TRBD2,CASSLAGGPTGELFF,TGTGCCAGCAGCTTGGCGGGAGGGCCGACCGGGGAGCTGTTTTTT
TRBJ2-2,TRBV7-9,-,-,CASSLAVGQGNTGELFF,TGTGCCAGCAGCTTAGCTGTAGGGCAGGGGAACACCGGGGAGCTGTTTTTT
TRBJ2-2,TRBV5-4,-,-,CASSVLAGELFF,TGTGCCAGCAGCGTGCTCGCCGGGGAGCTGTTTTTT
TRBJ2-1,TRBV3-1/TRBV3-2,once,-,CASSLTGLGYNEQFF,TGTGCCAGCAGCCTGACAGGACTAGGCTACAATGAGCAGTTCTTC